This note documents a single T cell receptor (beta chain) sequence. The sample comes from a study of blood T cell repertoires in COVID-19. Data came from immunoSEQ multiplex PCR; TCRdb stores just in-frame clones and leaves some out. The sample consists of 60,000 to 85,000 clones, roughly 73% of them appearing once. CDR3 length: 13 residues. V lost 2 bases and J 2 bases, leaving 6 bases between the germline ends. CDR1 and CDR2 (germline): MGHRA, YSYEKL. The rearrangement uses TRBV4-1 and TRBJ1-2, with D hard to call. Sequencing was carried out using peripheral blood. This receptor was obtained from a woman aged 55 to 70 with acute or convalescent COVID-19. This chain's CDR3 is CASSQSLNYGYTF. CDR3 DNA sequence: TGCGCCAGCAGCCAATCCTTGAACTATGGCTACACCTTC.